Listed here are 8 T cell receptor beta chains from one sample, sequenced in a study of cytotoxic CD8 clonotypes in ibrutinib-treated CLL. Some clones are missing from TCRdb's copy, which holds only in-frame ones; the method was immunoSEQ multiplex PCR. The sample comprises about 40,000 clones, roughly 72% of which are singletons, and over 9% rests with the top ten. Material: PBMCs, obtained at disease progression, from a patient treated with ibrutinib. The receptors were sampled from a human donor with chronic lymphocytic leukemia.

There are a few counts of this clone. The rearrangement links TRBV2 to TRBJ1-5; D is unclear. This CDR3 contains 13 residues. The ends were cut back, 5 bases at V and 5 bases at J, with 10 bases in the middle. Germline V gene data show CDR1 as SNHLY and CDR2 as FYNNEI. The DNA for the CDR3 is TGTGCCAGCAGTCGGGGAGCCTATCAGCCCCAGCATTTT. Its translation is CASSRGAYQPQHF.

This chain joins TRBV7-3 and TRBJ1-2, with D unresolved. Germline lookup yields CDR1 SGHTA and CDR2 FQGTGA. Trimming left V 5 bases short and J 4 bases short, with 14 bases between. The CDR3 totals 14 residues. The CDR3 DNA reads TGTGCCAGCAGCCCCTTGGGGATGGCCTATGGCTACACCTTC. Translated: CASSPLGMAYGYTF.

CDR3 nucleotides: TGTGCCACCCGACTAGCGATTGCTGAGCAGTTCTTC. Its protein is CATRLAIAEQFF. This chain joins TRBV2 and TRBJ2-1; 8 nucleotides agree with TRBD2. The germline CDR1 and CDR2 sequences are SNHLY and FYNNEI. The V gene end was trimmed by 10 bases and the J gene end by 9 bases; junction bases not matched to a gene: 8. The CDR3 extends over 12 amino acids. Filled out from reference TRBV2 and TRBJ2-1, the complete variable domain reads EPEVTQTPSHQVTQMGQEVILRCVPISNHLYFYWYRQILGQKVEFLVSFYNNEISEKSEIFDDQFSVERPDGSNFTLKIRSTKLEDSAMYFCATRLAIAEQFFGPGTRLTVL.

This chain links TRBV28 with TRBJ2-7, with a tentative D call TRBD2 (6 bases). V was pared by 6 bases and J by 12 bases, with 18 bases between. The CDR3 runs 12 residues. Germline V CDR1 and CDR2: MDHEN, SYDVKM. CDR3 nucleotides: TGTGCCAGCAGCTCATCCCCGGGAGTGGGGTACTTC. This translates into CASSSSPGVGYF.

The sample holds one count of this clone. The chain carries TRBV5-1 and TRBJ1-4, with 10 bases matching TRBD1. The V segment lost 0 bases and the J segment 6 bases; nucleotides outside the gene matches: 5. The CDR3 extends over 16 amino acids. Germline lookup yields CDR1 SGHRS and CDR2 YFSETQ. DNA of the CDR3: TGCGCCAGCAGCTTGGATTTGGGGACAGGGGATGAAAAACTGTTTTTT. It specifies CASSLDLGTGDEKLFF.

This clone has a handful of counts. This chain links TRBV18 with TRBJ1-2, with TRBD1 matching over 9 bases. Germline assignment: CDR1 KGHSH and CDR2 LQKENI. Trimming at V came to 2 bases and at J to 7 bases, leaving 5 bases not matched to a gene. This CDR3 spans 14 amino acids. The DNA of the CDR3 is TGTGCCAGCTCACCAAGGACAGGGGACGGTGGCTACACCTTC. It is translated as CASSPRTGDGGYTF.

The V and J genes are TRBV13 and TRBJ2-3; perhaps TRBD1 as D (5 bases). Trimming took 2 bases from V and 1 from J, leaving 16 bases between them. CDR1 is PRHDT and CDR2 is FYEKMQ in the germline V gene (reference sequence). This CDR3 has 17 residues. The CDR3 spells CASSLRADSLRTDTQYF. The CDR3 DNA sequence: TGTGCCAGCAGCTTAAGGGCAGACAGTCTCCGCACAGATACGCAGTATTTT.

This chain connects TRBV9 to TRBJ2-2; D is unresolved. The CDR3 spans 15 residues. Per germline, CDR1 SGDLS and CDR2 YYNGEE. The V end was cut by 2 bases, the J end by 0 bases, with 8 bases between. The CDR3 coding sequence is TGTGCCAGCAGCGTGAGCAGCGCGAACACCGGGGAGCTGTTTTTT. Its translation is CASSVSSANTGELFF. The complete variable domain, with remaining parts taken from reference TRBV9 and TRBJ2-2, reads DSGVTQTPKHLITATGQRVTLRCSPRSGDLSVYWYQQSLDQGLQFLIQYYNGEERAKGNILERFSAQQFPDLHSELNLSSLELGDSALYFCASSVSSANTGELFFGEGSRLTVL.